Below are 18 T cell receptor beta chains sequenced from a single sample in a study of blood T cell repertoires in COVID-19. Measured with immunoSEQ multiplex PCR; TCRdb has only the in-frame clones, and not every one. This sample has approximately 130,000 clones, with around nine tenths found just once. Source material: peripheral blood. Source of these receptors: a woman between 50 and 59 years old with acute or convalescent COVID-19.

CDR3 sequence (DNA): TGTGCCAGTCGGACACCCGAAAGGAGTTCCTACGAGCAGTACTTC. Protein product: CASRTPERSSYEQYF. The chain has TRBV6-5 and TRBJ2-7; TRBD1 might be the D (5 bases). This CDR3 contains 15 residues. Germline values: CDR1 MNHEY, CDR2 SVGAGI. Trimming shortened V by 9 bases and J by 1 base, and 19 bases separated the two germline ends.

This clone was counted a single time. This chain joins TRBV3-1 (or the pseudogene TRBV3-2) and TRBJ1-6; TRBD1 matches 9 bases. This CDR3 is 14 amino acids long. Trimming at V came to 4 bases and at J to 8 bases, leaving 3 bases not matched to a gene. Germline V gives CDR1 LGHDT, CDR2 YNNKEL (reference sequence). This chain's CDR3 is CASSLRTGDSPLHF. DNA for the CDR3: TGTGCCAGCAGCCTAAGGACAGGGGATTCACCCCTCCACTTT.

J is TRBJ1-3 and V is TRBV19, with D hard to call. Germline-derived CDR1 and CDR2 are LNHDA and SQIVND (reference sequence). The CDR3 is 14 residues long. Trimming took off 1 base at V and 0 bases at J, with 4 bases between the two ends. CDR3 residues: CASSIVASGNTIYF. The DNA for the CDR3 is TGTGCCAGTAGTATAGTGGCCTCTGGAAACACCATATATTTT.

CDR3 nucleotide sequence: TGTGCCAGCAGCTTAGTGGGGGGCCAGGGGGCGGGAGAGACCCAGTACTTC. This codes for CASSLVGGQGAGETQYF. The chain carries TRBV7-6 and TRBJ2-5; TRBD1 agrees at 8 bases. Germline V gene lookup returns CDR1 SGHVS and CDR2 FNYEAQ. The CDR3 runs 17 residues. V was clipped by 1 base and J by 4 bases; unmatched bases: 11.

The rearrangement uses TRBV7-6 and TRBJ1-5, with D perhaps TRBD1 (5 bases). V lost 5 bases, J lost 0 bases, and 14 bases lay in between. The CDR3 spans 16 residues. CDR1 and CDR2 from the germline V gene are SGHVS and FNYEAQ. CDR3 in DNA: TGTGCCAGCAGCCTCATGGCAGGGTCTAGCAATCAGCCCCAGCATTTT. It translates to CASSLMAGSSNQPQHF.

This clone was seen a single time. The chain has TRBV7-8 and TRBJ1-5; D uncertain. Germline-derived CDR1 and CDR2 are SGHVS and FQNEAQ. The CDR3 consists of 14 residues. Trimming took 5 bases from V and 3 from J, leaving 11 bases between them. This CDR3 is CASSPTGLNQPQHF. The CDR3 nucleotides are TGTGCCAGCAGCCCCACTGGGCTCAATCAGCCCCAGCATTTT.

The chain joins TRBV9 to TRBJ1-6; TRBD1 matches at 8 bases. This CDR3 is 16 amino acids long. Trimming at V came to 4 bases and at J to 7 bases, leaving 10 bases not matched to a gene. The germline gives CDR1 SGDLS, CDR2 YYNGEE. In DNA form, the CDR3 reads TGTGCCAGCAGCCCGACAGGGGCCGTGGGGAATTCACCCCTCCACTTT. Translating gives CASSPTGAVGNSPLHF.

This clone was counted a single time. The chain recombines TRBV9 with TRBJ2-7; the D gene is possibly TRBD2 (6 bases). The CDR3 contains 14 residues. Germline V gives CDR1 SGDLS, CDR2 YYNGEE. Deletions cut 4 bases from V and 2 bases from J, with 13 bases between. In DNA, the CDR3 is TGTGCCAGCAGCAACCGGGACTTACCCTACGAGCAGTACTTC. It encodes CASSNRDLPYEQYF.

The rearrangement uses TRBV30 and TRBJ1-5; the match to TRBD1 covers 9 bases. This CDR3 spans 16 amino acids. J was trimmed by 4 bases and V by 1 base; bases with no gene match: 8. Germline V gene sequence: CDR1 GTSNPN, CDR2 SVGIG (reference sequence). The DNA for the CDR3 is TGTGCCTGGAGTGGACCCGGGACAGGGAGAAATCAGCCCCAGCATTTT. Translating it yields CAWSGPGTGRNQPQHF. Together with reference TRBV30 and TRBJ1-5, the CDR3 gives the full variable domain: SQTIHQWPATLVQPVGSPLSLECTVEGTSNPNLYWYRQAAGRGLQLLFYSVGIGQISSEVPQNLSASRPQDRQFILSSKKLLLSDSGFYLCAWSGPGTGRNQPQHFGDGTRLSIL.

This clone was seen a handful of times. The V and J genes are TRBV11-3 and TRBJ2-7; 7 nucleotides match TRBD1. The ends lost 5 bases at V and 7 bases at J; junction bases unmatched: 11. The CDR3 is made up of 14 amino acids. The germline gives CDR1 SGHNT, CDR2 YENEEA. The CDR3 DNA sequence: TGTGCCAGCAGCCCCGGGACAGACCCCAAAGAGCAGTACTTC. It yields the protein CASSPGTDPKEQYF.

This clone has just one count. The J gene is TRBJ1-3, the V gene TRBV3-1 (or the pseudogene TRBV3-2); 9 nucleotides line up with TRBD1. V trimming: 4 bases; J trimming: 8 bases; junction bases outside the gene matches: 6. The length of the CDR3 is 14 residues. Per germline, CDR1 LGHDT and CDR2 YNNKEL (reference sequence). The CDR3 here is CASSLGQGTYTIYF. CDR3 in DNA: TGTGCCAGCAGCCTCGGACAGGGGACGTACACCATATATTTT.

The chain combines TRBV5-1 with TRBJ1-6, with a weak D call TRBD1 (6 bases). The V gene lost 4 bases and the J gene lost 8 bases, with 16 bases spanning the gap. The CDR3 extends over 15 amino acids. CDR1 SGHRS and CDR2 YFSETQ come from the germline V gene. CDR3 residues: CASSLQGFSDSPLHF. The DNA of the CDR3 is TGCGCCAGCAGCCTGCAGGGGTTCAGTGATTCACCCCTCCACTTT. Full variable domain (remainder filled in from reference TRBV5-1 and TRBJ1-6): KAGVTQTPRYLIKTRGQQVTLSCSPISGHRSVSWYQQTPGQGLQFLFEYFSETQRNKGNFPGRFSGRQFSNSRSEMNVSTLELGDSALYLCASSLQGFSDSPLHFGNGTRLTVT.

This clone was seen more than once but under ten times. The V call is TRBV5-1, the J call TRBJ2-4; D ambiguous. The length of the CDR3 is 14 residues. The germline gives CDR1 SGHRS, CDR2 YFSETQ. V was shortened by 0 bases and J by 5 bases, with 9 bases between the two germline ends. CDR3 protein: CASSLGGAQNIQYF. Here the CDR3 DNA reads TGCGCCAGCAGCTTGGGAGGCGCCCAAAACATTCAGTACTTC.

The chain combines TRBV4-3 with TRBJ1-2; 7 bases are a match to TRBD1. Germline values: CDR1 LGHNA, CDR2 YSLEER. Trimming took 0 bases from V and 5 from J; bases not matched to a gene: 6. The CDR3 sequence is 15 residues long. CDR3: CASSQDPGQLYGYTF. The CDR3 DNA sequence: TGCGCCAGCAGCCAAGATCCGGGACAGCTATATGGCTACACCTTC.

This clone is labeled as medium-sized. The J gene is TRBJ2-3, the V gene TRBV7-2; D is possibly TRBD2 (6 bases). CDR3 size: 12 residues. The germline CDR1 and CDR2 sequences are SGHTA and FQGNSA. CDR3 sequence reads: CIVAGRTDTQYF. The CDR3 bases are TGTATCGTGGCGGGGCGCACAGATACGCAGTATTTT.

The CDR3: CASSLLAGVSNRETQYF. The CDR3 DNA is TGCGCCAGCAGCTTATTAGCGGGGGTATCCAATCGAGAGACCCAGTACTTC. V is TRBV5-1 and J is TRBJ2-5; 9 nucleotides align to TRBD2. J gave up 4 bases and V 2 bases, and 12 bases lay outside the gene matches. The CDR3 sequence is 17 residues long. The germline CDR1 and CDR2 sequences are SGHRS and YFSETQ. Supplemented by reference TRBV5-1 and TRBJ2-5, the full variable domain reads KAGVTQTPRYLIKTRGQQVTLSCSPISGHRSVSWYQQTPGQGLQFLFEYFSETQRNKGNFPGRFSGRQFSNSRSEMNVSTLELGDSALYLCASSLLAGVSNRETQYFGPGTRLLVL.

V usage is TRBV11-2 and J usage is TRBJ2-3, with 9 bases fitting TRBD1. The CDR3 runs to 13 residues. Germline trimming cut 5 bases from V and 9 bases from J; bases unmatched to any gene: 6. Germline V gene lookup returns CDR1 SGHAT and CDR2 FQNNGV. CDR3 nucleotide sequence: TGTGCCAGCAGCCCCCGGACAGGGGACACGCAGTATTTT. The encoded protein is CASSPRTGDTQYF.

The chain combines TRBV7-2 with TRBJ1-5, with 8 positions matching TRBD1. The CDR3 is made up of 14 amino acids. The ends lost 5 bases at V and 7 bases at J; junction bases unmatched: 7. From germline, CDR1 is SGHTA and CDR2 FQGNSA. CDR3 amino acids: CASSIGQGWQPQHF. CDR3 DNA: TGTGCCAGCAGCATAGGACAGGGATGGCAGCCCCAGCATTTT.